This TCR beta chain was profiled in a study of tumor and adjacent non-tumor tissue in lung cancer. V dropped 2 bases and J dropped 0 bases, with 9 bases sitting between them. The CDR3 runs 15 residues. Germline values: CDR1 SGHAT, CDR2 FQNNGV. A modified ARM-PCR protocol with three rounds of nested PCR amplified TCRbeta. TCRdb re-called the multiplex PCR reads with MiXCR, one entry per CDR3 protein. This table has roughly 120,000 distinct CDR3 sequences, about 80% appearing once. No cell sorting was done before RNA was extracted from the tissue. The chain has TRBV11-2 and TRBJ2-3; D not certain. The clonotype comes from a man between 65 and 85 years old with non-small cell lung cancer. The sample consisted of lung tumor tissue. CDR3 bases: TGTGCCAGCAGCTTACTATCCCTCAGCACAGATACGCAGTATTTT. Amino acid sequence: CASSLLSLSTDTQYF.